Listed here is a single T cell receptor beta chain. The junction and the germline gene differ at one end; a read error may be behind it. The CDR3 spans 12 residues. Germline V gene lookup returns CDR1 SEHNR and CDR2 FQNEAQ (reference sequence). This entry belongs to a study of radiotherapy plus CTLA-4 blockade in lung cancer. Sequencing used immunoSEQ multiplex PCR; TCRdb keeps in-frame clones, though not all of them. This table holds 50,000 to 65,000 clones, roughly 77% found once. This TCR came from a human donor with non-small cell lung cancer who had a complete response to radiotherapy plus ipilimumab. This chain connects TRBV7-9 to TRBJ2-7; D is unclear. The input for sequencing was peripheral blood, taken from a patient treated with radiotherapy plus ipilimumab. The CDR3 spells CASSVAHYEQYF. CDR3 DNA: TGTGCCAGCAGCGTAGCCCACTACGAGCAGTACTTC.